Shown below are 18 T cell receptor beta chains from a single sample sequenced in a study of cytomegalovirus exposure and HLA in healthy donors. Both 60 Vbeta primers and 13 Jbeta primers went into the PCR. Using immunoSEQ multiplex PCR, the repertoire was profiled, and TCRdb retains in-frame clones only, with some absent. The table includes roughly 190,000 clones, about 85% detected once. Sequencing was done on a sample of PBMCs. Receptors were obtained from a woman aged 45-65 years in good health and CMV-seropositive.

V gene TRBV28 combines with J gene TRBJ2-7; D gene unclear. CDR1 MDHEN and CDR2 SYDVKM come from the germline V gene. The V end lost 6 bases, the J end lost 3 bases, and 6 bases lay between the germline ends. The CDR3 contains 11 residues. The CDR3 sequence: CASSPLYEQYF. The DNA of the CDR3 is TGTGCCAGCAGCCCTCTCTACGAGCAGTACTTC.

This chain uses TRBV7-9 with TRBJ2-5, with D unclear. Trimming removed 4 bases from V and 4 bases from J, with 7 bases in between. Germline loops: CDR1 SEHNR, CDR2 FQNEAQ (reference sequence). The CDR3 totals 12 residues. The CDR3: CASSSTGETQYF. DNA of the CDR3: TGTGCCAGCAGCTCAACCGGAGAGACCCAGTACTTC.

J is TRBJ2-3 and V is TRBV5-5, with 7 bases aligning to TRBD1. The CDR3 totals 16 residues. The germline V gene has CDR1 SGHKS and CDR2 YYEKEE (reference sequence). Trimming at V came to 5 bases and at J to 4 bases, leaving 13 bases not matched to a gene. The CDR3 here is CASSKERQGGADTQYF. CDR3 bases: TGTGCCAGCAGTAAAGAGAGACAGGGTGGGGCAGATACGCAGTATTTT.

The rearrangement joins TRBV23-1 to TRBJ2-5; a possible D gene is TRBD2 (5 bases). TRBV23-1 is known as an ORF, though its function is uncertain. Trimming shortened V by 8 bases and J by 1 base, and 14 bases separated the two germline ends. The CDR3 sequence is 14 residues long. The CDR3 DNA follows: TGCGCCAGCGTAACATGGACTGCCCAAGAGACCCAGTACTTC. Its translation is CASVTWTAQETQYF.

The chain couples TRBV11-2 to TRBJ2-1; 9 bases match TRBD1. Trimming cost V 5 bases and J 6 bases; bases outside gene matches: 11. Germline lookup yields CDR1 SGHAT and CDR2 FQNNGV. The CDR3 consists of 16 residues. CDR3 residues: CASSPRGTGRTNEQFF. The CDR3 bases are TGTGCCAGCAGCCCTAGGGGGACAGGGCGTACCAATGAGCAGTTCTTC.

The chain's CDR3 is CASSFRGSEAFF. CDR3 nucleotide sequence: TGTGCCAGTAGTTTCCGGGGGTCTGAAGCTTTCTTT. This chain joins TRBV19 and TRBJ1-1, with a tentative D call TRBD1 (5 bases). Trimming left V 5 bases short and J 6 bases short, with 10 bases between. CDR3 length equals 12 residues. In germline, CDR1 is LNHDA, CDR2 SQIVND (reference sequence). The full variable domain, its missing parts supplied by reference TRBV19 and TRBJ1-1, is DGGITQSPKYLFRKEGQNVTLSCEQNLNHDAMYWYRQDPGQGLRLIYYSQIVNDFQKGDIAEGYSVSREKKESFPLTVTSAQKNPTAFYLCASSFRGSEAFFGQGTRLTVV.

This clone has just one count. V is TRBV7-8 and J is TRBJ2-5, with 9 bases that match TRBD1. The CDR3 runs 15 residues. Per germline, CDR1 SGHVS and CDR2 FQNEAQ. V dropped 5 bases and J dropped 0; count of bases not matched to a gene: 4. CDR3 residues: CASSPRTGDQETQYF. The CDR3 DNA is TGTGCCAGCAGCCCACGGACAGGGGACCAAGAGACCCAGTACTTC.

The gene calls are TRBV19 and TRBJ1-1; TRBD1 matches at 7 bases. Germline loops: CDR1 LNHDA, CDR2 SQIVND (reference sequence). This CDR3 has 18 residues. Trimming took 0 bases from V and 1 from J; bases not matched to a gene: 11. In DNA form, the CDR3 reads TGTGCCAGTAGTATAGATCTAGGGGGCCGCGACAGGAACACTGAAGCTTTCTTT. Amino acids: CASSIDLGGRDRNTEAFF.

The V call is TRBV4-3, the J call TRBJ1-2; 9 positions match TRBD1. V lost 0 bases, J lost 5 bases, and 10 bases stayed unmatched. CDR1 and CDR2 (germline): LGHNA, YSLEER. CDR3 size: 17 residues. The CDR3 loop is CASSQDRGTGLNYGYTF. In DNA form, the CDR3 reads TGCGCCAGCAGCCAAGATCGGGGGACAGGGCTGAATTATGGCTACACCTTC.

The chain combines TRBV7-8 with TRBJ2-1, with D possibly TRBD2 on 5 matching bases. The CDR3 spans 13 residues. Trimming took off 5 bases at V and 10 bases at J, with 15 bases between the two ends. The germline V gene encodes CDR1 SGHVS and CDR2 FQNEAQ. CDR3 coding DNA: TGTGCCAGCAGCCCTAGCCCCCCGGGGGAGCAGTTCTTC. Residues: CASSPSPPGEQFF.

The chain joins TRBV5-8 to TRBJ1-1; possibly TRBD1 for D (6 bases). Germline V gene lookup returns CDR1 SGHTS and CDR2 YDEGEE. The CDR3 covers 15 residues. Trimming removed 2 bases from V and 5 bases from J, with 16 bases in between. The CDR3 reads CASSFSGRGWTEAFF. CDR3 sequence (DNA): TGTGCCAGCAGCTTCTCGGGGAGGGGGTGGACTGAAGCTTTCTTT.

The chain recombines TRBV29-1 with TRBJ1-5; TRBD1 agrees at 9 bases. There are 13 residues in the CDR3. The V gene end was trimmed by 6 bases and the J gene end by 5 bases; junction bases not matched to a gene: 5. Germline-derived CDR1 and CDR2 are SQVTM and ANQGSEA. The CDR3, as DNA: TGCAGCGTGAGGGACAGGGAAGATCAGCCCCAGCATTTT. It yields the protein CSVRDREDQPQHF.

This CDR3 is CASSRAGDSAYEQYF. The CDR3 bases are TGTGCCAGCAGCCGAGCGGGGGATTCAGCCTACGAGCAGTACTTC. V and J are TRBV4-2 and TRBJ2-7; 8 bases line up with TRBD2. Germline V lookup: CDR1 LGHNA, CDR2 YNFKEQ. J gave up 2 bases and V 4 bases, and 7 bases lay outside the gene matches. The CDR3 contains 15 residues.

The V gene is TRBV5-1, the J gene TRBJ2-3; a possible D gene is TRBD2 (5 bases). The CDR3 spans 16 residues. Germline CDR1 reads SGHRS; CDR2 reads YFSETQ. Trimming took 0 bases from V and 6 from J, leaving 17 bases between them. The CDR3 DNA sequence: TGCGCCAGCAGCTTGGAAGACTCCCTTACGGGGGATACGCAGTATTTT. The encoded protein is CASSLEDSLTGDTQYF.

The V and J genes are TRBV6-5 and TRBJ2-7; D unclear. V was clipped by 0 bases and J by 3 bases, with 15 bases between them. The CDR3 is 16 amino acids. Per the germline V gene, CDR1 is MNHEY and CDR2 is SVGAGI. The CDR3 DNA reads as TGTGCCAGCAGTTACTCGCCAGGCTCCGCTGGCTACGAGCAGTACTTC. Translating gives CASSYSPGSAGYEQYF.

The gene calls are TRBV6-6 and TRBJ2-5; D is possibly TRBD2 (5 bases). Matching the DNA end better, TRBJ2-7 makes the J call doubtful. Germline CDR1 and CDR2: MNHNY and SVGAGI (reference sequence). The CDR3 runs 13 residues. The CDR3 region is CASSYLEVYEQYF. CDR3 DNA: TGTGCCAGCAGTTACCTGGAGGTCTACGAGCAGTACTTC.

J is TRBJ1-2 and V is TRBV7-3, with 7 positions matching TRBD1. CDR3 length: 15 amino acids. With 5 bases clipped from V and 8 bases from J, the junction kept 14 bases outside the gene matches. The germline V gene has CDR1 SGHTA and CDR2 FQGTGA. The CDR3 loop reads CASSLSRDSGMGYTF. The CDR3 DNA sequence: TGTGCCAGCAGCCTAAGCCGGGACAGTGGTATGGGCTACACCTTC.

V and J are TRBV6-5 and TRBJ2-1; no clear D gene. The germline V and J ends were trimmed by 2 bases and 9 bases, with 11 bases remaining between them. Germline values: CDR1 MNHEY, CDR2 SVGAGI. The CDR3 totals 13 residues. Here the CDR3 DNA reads TGTGCCAGCAGTTACCACAGCTCCAGTGAGCAGTTCTTC. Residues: CASSYHSSSEQFF.